These T cell receptor delta chains were read from a single sample in a study of delta chains in infants with herpesvirus infections. TCRdb fed the RT-PCR reads into CATT to redo clone calling. The table has 200 to 250 delta-chain clones, around 13% seen once; the top ten hold about 31%. Sequencing used peripheral blood, obtained at time point 1 of longitudinal follow-up. Source of these receptors: a human donor who was a Ugandan infant, either HIV-exposed or HIV-unexposed (not recorded which). Each CDR3 is given with its conserved first and last residue. D genes are given only for firm matches. Expanded clones are given a class, and other clones once, few, many or no size at all.

J gene,V gene,clone size,D gene,CDR3 DNA,CDR3 protein
TRDJ1,TRDV1,hyperexpanded,-,TGTGCTCTTGGGTCCTTTCCAGATTTGGCCGCTCGAAAACTCATCTTT,CALGSFPDLAARKLIF
TRDJ1,TRDV1,large,TRDD3,TGTGCTCTTGGGGAATCGTTTCTTACCTGGGGGATCTACCCCGATAAACTCATCTTT,CALGESFLTWGIYPDKLIF
TRDJ1,TRDV1,large,TRDD3,TGTGCTCTTGGGGAACTTAACCTCCAGGATCGACGGGTTTATGGGGGATATACCGATAAACTCATCTTT,CALGELNLQDRRVYGGYTDKLIF
TRDJ1,TRAV29/DV5,medium-sized,-,TGTGCAGCAAGCGTCAGTCCTGAGGGCACCGATAAACTCATCTTT,CAASVSPEGTDKLIF
TRDJ1,TRDV1,large,TRDD3,TGTGCTCTTGGGCAAACCCATTCCTACGGAACGTACTGGGGGATACCCCTGTACACCGATAAACTCATCTTT,CALGQTHSYGTYWGIPLYTDKLIF
TRDJ1,TRDV1,large,TRDD3,TGTGCTCTTGGCCCAAGGGGCCCTCGTATCTGGGGGTCCCGGTACACCGATAAACTCATCTTT,CALGPRGPRIWGSRYTDKLIF
TRDJ1,TRAV36/DV7,-,TRDD3,TGTGCTGTGGATCGGGCCTTCTGGGGGAAACTCATCTTT,CAVDRAFWGKLIF
TRDJ1,TRDV1,-,TRDD3,TGTGCTCTTGGGTTCGTACTGGGGGATAGCAGAGATAAACTCATCTTT,CALGFVLGDSRDKLIF
TRDJ1,TRAV29/DV5,-,-,-,CSVLLCSKSKHRGFSYTDKLIF
TRDJ1,TRDV1,-,TRDD3,TGTGCTCTTGGGGAAGTATGGCCTTCTCCATACTGGGGGGAACACTACACCGATAAACTCATCTTT,CALGEVWPSPYWGEHYTDKLIF
TRDJ3,TRDV1,hyperexpanded,TRDD3,TGTGCTCTTGGGGAATTGGCCTACTGGGGATTCACCTATACACCCTGGGACACCCGACAGATGTTTTTC,CALGELAYWGFTYTPWDTRQMFF
TRDJ1,TRDV1,hyperexpanded,TRDD3,TGTGCTCTTGGGTTCCGGGCCCCTACACGGGGGATACGCTGCAGCGATAAACTCATCTTT,CALGFRAPTRGIRCSDKLIF
TRDJ3,TRDV1,large,TRDD3,TGTGCTCTTGGGGAAGTTCCCTTAGGAGGTTCTCAAGAGGTTCTGGGGGTCGGCTCCTGGGACACCCGACAGATGTTTTTC,CALGEVPLGGSQEVLGVGSWDTRQMFF
TRDJ1,TRAV36/DV7,large,TRDD3,TGTGCTGTGGAGGCCTGGGGGATCCCCGATAAACTCATCTTT,CAVEAWGIPDKLIF
TRDJ3,TRDV2,large,-,TGTGCCTGTGACACCATAGGGGGGACCAGCTCCTGGGACACCCGACAGATGTTTTTC,CACDTIGGTSSWDTRQMFF
TRDJ1,TRDV1,-,TRDD3,TGCTCTGGGGGGGCCTACCCCCTCATTAGTACTGGGGATTGGGGGTACACCGATAAACTCATCTTT,CSGGAYPLISTGDWGYTDKLIF
TRDJ1,TRDV1,hyperexpanded,TRDD3,TGTGCTCTTGGGGAAATGACCCCTTCCTTGCGCCTGGGGGATAATCAACTCATCTTT,CALGEMTPSLRLGDNQLIF
TRDJ1,TRDV1,once,TRDD3,TGTGCTCTTGGGGATGATCATCACGGGCCTTATACGCTTTACTGGGGGTCGTACACCGATAAACTCATCTTT,CALGDDHHGPYTLYWGSYTDKLIF
TRDJ1,TRDV1,large,TRDD3,TGTGCTCTTGGGGAACTCCCCTTACTGGGGGATACCACCGATAAACTCATCTTT,CALGELPLLGDTTDKLIF